A selection of T cell receptor beta chains follows, all from one sample in a study of cytomegalovirus exposure and HLA in healthy donors. Using immunoSEQ multiplex PCR, the repertoire was profiled, and TCRdb retains in-frame clones only, with some absent. The sample has over 70,000 clones; 60% to 80% are singletons. The sequenced sample consisted of PBMCs. Receptors originate from a man younger than 45 in good health and CMV-seronegative. The CDR3 runs from the conserved cysteine through the conserved F or W. A D gene is named only where the DNA matches it firmly. A clone size is listed for some rows: how often the clone was seen (once, few, many), or a class if it is expanded.

v_gene: TRBV27; abundance: once; d_gene: TRBD1; j_gene: TRBJ1-2; CDR3aa: CASSSDRGSYGYTF; CDR3nt: TGTGCCAGCAGTTCAGACAGGGGATCCTATGGCTACACCTTC
v_gene: TRBV5-1; abundance: NA; d_gene: TRBD2; j_gene: TRBJ2-3; CDR3aa: CASSLVAGVSDTQYF; CDR3nt: TGCGCCAGCAGCTTGGTAGCGGGGGTGTCGGATACGCAGTATTTT
v_gene: TRBV5-5; abundance: once; d_gene: TRBD1; j_gene: TRBJ1-2; CDR3aa: CASSLSPSPGTGNYGYTF; CDR3nt: TGTGCCAGCAGCTTGTCCCCATCGCCGGGGACAGGGAACTATGGCTACACCTTC
v_gene: TRBV15; abundance: NA; d_gene: NA; j_gene: TRBJ1-1; CDR3aa: CATSRVGPLNTEAFF; CDR3nt: TGTGCCACCAGCAGAGTTGGGCCGTTGAACACTGAAGCTTTCTTT
v_gene: TRBV18; abundance: NA; d_gene: TRBD1; j_gene: TRBJ1-1; CDR3aa: CASSSDRVNTEAFF; CDR3nt: TGTGCCAGCTCATCGGACAGGGTGAACACTGAAGCTTTCTTT
v_gene: TRBV7-9; abundance: few; d_gene: NA; j_gene: TRBJ1-4; CDR3aa: CASSDKASGEKLFF; CDR3nt: TGTGCCAGCAGCGATAAGGCATCAGGGGAAAAACTGTTTTTT
v_gene: TRBV29-1; abundance: NA; d_gene: TRBD1; j_gene: TRBJ1-1; CDR3aa: CSVPGQGHAEAFF; CDR3nt: TGCAGCGTCCCGGGACAGGGGCACGCTGAAGCTTTCTTT
v_gene: TRBV28; abundance: NA; d_gene: NA; j_gene: TRBJ1-3; CDR3aa: CASSAPSRLAGNTIYF; CDR3nt: TGTGCCAGCAGTGCTCCCTCTCGGTTAGCCGGAAACACCATATATTTT
v_gene: TRBV7-8; abundance: NA; d_gene: NA; j_gene: TRBJ1-1; CDR3aa: CASSLVEQGEAFF; CDR3nt: TGTGCCAGCAGCTTAGTGGAGCAGGGGGAAGCTTTCTTT
v_gene: TRBV28; abundance: NA; d_gene: NA; j_gene: TRBJ1-5; CDR3aa: CASSPPGHSNQPQHF; CDR3nt: TGTGCCAGCAGCCCACCAGGACATAGCAATCAGCCCCAGCATTTT
v_gene: TRBV7-9; abundance: once; d_gene: TRBD1; j_gene: TRBJ2-7; CDR3aa: CASSLPTGKASYEQYF; CDR3nt: TGTGCCAGCAGCTTACCGACAGGGAAGGCCTCCTACGAGCAGTACTTC
v_gene: TRBV7-2; abundance: NA; d_gene: NA; j_gene: TRBJ2-7; CDR3aa: CASSPLGVHEQYF; CDR3nt: TGTGCCAGCAGCCCCCTCGGAGTTCACGAGCAGTACTTC
v_gene: TRBV11-2; abundance: NA; d_gene: TRBD1; j_gene: TRBJ1-2; CDR3aa: CASSHDRQGRYGYTF; CDR3nt: TGTGCCAGCAGCCATGACCGACAGGGGAGATATGGCTACACCTTC
v_gene: TRBV28; abundance: few; d_gene: NA; j_gene: TRBJ1-5; CDR3aa: CASSARGQPQHF; CDR3nt: TGTGCCAGCAGTGCTCGAGGTCAGCCCCAGCATTTT
v_gene: TRBV10-3; abundance: NA; d_gene: NA; j_gene: TRBJ1-5; CDR3aa: CAISESLYSNQPQHF; CDR3nt: TGTGCCATCAGTGAGTCTCTCTATAGCAATCAGCCCCAGCATTTT
v_gene: TRBV2; abundance: NA; d_gene: NA; j_gene: TRBJ1-2; CDR3aa: CASSEDRSNYGYTF; CDR3nt: TGTGCCAGCAGTGAAGACAGGTCTAACTATGGCTACACCTTC
v_gene: TRBV6-1; abundance: few; d_gene: NA; j_gene: TRBJ2-1; CDR3aa: CASSGRGSYNEQFF; CDR3nt: TGTGCCAGCAGTGGGAGGGGCTCCTACAATGAGCAGTTCTTC
v_gene: TRBV5-1; abundance: NA; d_gene: NA; j_gene: TRBJ2-1; CDR3aa: CAGSLAAGGDEQFF; CDR3nt: TGCGCCGGCAGCTTGGCCGCGGGTGGGGATGAGCAGTTCTTC
v_gene: TRBV5-5; abundance: NA; d_gene: TRBD2; j_gene: TRBJ2-7; CDR3aa: CASSYGGLAGGEQYF; CDR3nt: TGTGCCAGCAGCTATGGCGGACTAGCGGGGGGAGAGCAGTACTTC
v_gene: TRBV4-1; abundance: few; d_gene: NA; j_gene: TRBJ1-4; CDR3aa: CASGPNEKLFF; CDR3nt: TGCGCCAGCGGCCCAAATGAAAAACTGTTTTTT
v_gene: TRBV5-4; abundance: NA; d_gene: NA; j_gene: TRBJ1-2; CDR3aa: CASNSRQLSNYGYTF; CDR3nt: TGTGCCAGCAATTCCCGACAGCTTTCTAACTATGGCTACACCTTC
v_gene: TRBV5-4; abundance: NA; d_gene: NA; j_gene: TRBJ1-1; CDR3aa: CASSVRGMNTEAFF; CDR3nt: TGTGCCAGCAGCGTCAGGGGTATGAACACTGAAGCTTTCTTT
v_gene: TRBV5-8; abundance: NA; d_gene: NA; j_gene: TRBJ2-1; CDR3aa: CASSFFRGAYNEQFF; CDR3nt: TGTGCCAGCAGCTTTTTTCGCGGAGCATACAATGAGCAGTTCTTC
v_gene: TRBV28; abundance: NA; d_gene: TRBD1; j_gene: TRBJ2-7; CDR3aa: CASRGTGASFEQYF; CDR3nt: TGTGCCAGCAGGGGGACAGGGGCTTCCTTCGAGCAGTACTTC
v_gene: TRBV19; abundance: NA; d_gene: TRBD2; j_gene: TRBJ2-6; CDR3aa: CASSTGGGTAGANVLTF; CDR3nt: TGTGCCAGTAGCACGGGGGGAGGGACCGCTGGGGCCAACGTCCTGACTTTC
v_gene: TRBV4-1; abundance: NA; d_gene: NA; j_gene: TRBJ1-4; CDR3aa: CASSWTATNEKLFF; CDR3nt: TGCGCCAGCAGCTGGACAGCAACTAATGAAAAACTGTTTTTT
v_gene: TRBV6-1; abundance: NA; d_gene: NA; j_gene: TRBJ1-6; CDR3aa: CASTPILDSPLHF; CDR3nt: TGTGCCAGCACCCCAATACTGGATTCACCCCTCCACTTT